Listed below are T cell receptor beta chains from one sample, sequenced in a study of cytomegalovirus exposure and HLA in healthy donors. The method was immunoSEQ multiplex PCR; TCRdb's version includes in-frame clones alone and lacks a portion of them. The table includes 350,000 or so clones, about nine tenths detected once. What was sequenced was PBMCs. Receptors were obtained from a woman aged 18-29 years in good health and CMV-seronegative. Each CDR3 is given with its conserved first and last residue. Each record gives: clone size, CDR3 length, J gene, D gene, V gene, CDR3 DNA, CDR3 protein. D genes are given only for firm matches. Clone size is shown for a subset of rows, as once, few, many or a class of expanded clone.

clone_size: .
cdr3_length: 18
j_call: TRBJ2-5
d_call: TRBD2
v_call: TRBV5-4
cdr3_nt: TGTGCCAGCAGCTCCCCCAATTACGCGGGAGGGCCCAAGGAGACCCAGTACTTC
cdr3_aa: CASSSPNYAGGPKETQYF

clone_size: .
cdr3_length: 15
j_call: TRBJ2-7
d_call: TRBD1
v_call: TRBV11-2
cdr3_nt: TGTGCCAGCAGCTTAGGGGACAGGGCGGGCTACGAGCAGTACTTC
cdr3_aa: CASSLGDRAGYEQYF

clone_size: .
cdr3_length: 12
j_call: TRBJ2-1
d_call: .
v_call: TRBV7-2
cdr3_nt: TGTGCCAGCAGCACCTACTACAATGAGCAGTTCTTC
cdr3_aa: CASSTYYNEQFF

clone_size: .
cdr3_length: 17
j_call: TRBJ2-5
d_call: TRBD2
v_call: TRBV5-6
cdr3_nt: TGTGCCAGCAGCTTGGCGGGACTAGCGGGAGTGGGAGAGACCCAGTACTTC
cdr3_aa: CASSLAGLAGVGETQYF

clone_size: .
cdr3_length: 14
j_call: TRBJ1-1
d_call: .
v_call: TRBV29-1
cdr3_nt: TGCAGCGTTGAGAAAGGCAGCGGAAACACTGAAGCTTTCTTT
cdr3_aa: CSVEKGSGNTEAFF

clone_size: .
cdr3_length: 14
j_call: TRBJ1-2
d_call: TRBD1
v_call: TRBV19
cdr3_nt: TGTGCCAGTAGTATTACAGGGGAAAGGAATGGCTACACCTTC
cdr3_aa: CASSITGERNGYTF

clone_size: once
cdr3_length: 18
j_call: TRBJ2-4
d_call: TRBD1
v_call: TRBV29-1
cdr3_nt: TGCAGCGTTGAAGATCTTCTACCGGACAGGGCGTCCAAAAACATTCAGTACTTC
cdr3_aa: CSVEDLLPDRASKNIQYF

clone_size: .
cdr3_length: 12
j_call: TRBJ1-5
d_call: .
v_call: TRBV6-4
cdr3_nt: TGTGCCAGCAGGGCCGGGGGTCAGCCCCAGCATTTT
cdr3_aa: CASRAGGQPQHF

clone_size: .
cdr3_length: 15
j_call: TRBJ2-7
d_call: .
v_call: TRBV21-1
cdr3_nt: TGTGCCAGCAGCAATGGACTAGCGGATACCTACGAGCAGTACTTC
cdr3_aa: CASSNGLADTYEQYF

clone_size: few
cdr3_length: 13
j_call: TRBJ1-1
d_call: .
v_call: TRBV6-5
cdr3_nt: TGTGCCAGCAGCTCCGTGGCGAACACTGAAGCTTTCTTT
cdr3_aa: CASSSVANTEAFF

clone_size: few
cdr3_length: 16
j_call: TRBJ1-1
d_call: TRBD1
v_call: TRBV7-8
cdr3_nt: TGTGCCAGCAGCCTCCGACAGGGCGGAATGAACACTGAAGCTTTCTTT
cdr3_aa: CASSLRQGGMNTEAFF

clone_size: .
cdr3_length: 15
j_call: TRBJ2-1
d_call: TRBD2
v_call: TRBV6-5
cdr3_nt: TGTGCCAGCAGCCCAGGACTAGCGGGAGTGGATGAGCAGTTCTTC
cdr3_aa: CASSPGLAGVDEQFF

clone_size: .
cdr3_length: 14
j_call: TRBJ2-5
d_call: .
v_call: TRBV27
cdr3_nt: TGTGCCAGCAGGACCGACTACAACCAAGAGACCCAGTACTTC
cdr3_aa: CASRTDYNQETQYF

clone_size: few
cdr3_length: 13
j_call: TRBJ2-7
d_call: TRBD1
v_call: TRBV7-8
cdr3_nt: TGTGCCAGCGGGAAGGACAGGGAAGGCGAGCAGTACTTC
cdr3_aa: CASGKDREGEQYF

clone_size: .
cdr3_length: 18
j_call: TRBJ1-4
d_call: TRBD1
v_call: TRBV7-9
cdr3_nt: TGTGCCAGCAGCTCACATGGGACAGGGGGCGCGGGTGATGAAAAACTGTTTTTT
cdr3_aa: CASSSHGTGGAGDEKLFF

clone_size: .
cdr3_length: 13
j_call: TRBJ1-1
d_call: TRBD1
v_call: TRBV28
cdr3_nt: TGTGCCAGCAGTTATGGGACAGCCATTGAAGCTTTCTTT
cdr3_aa: CASSYGTAIEAFF

clone_size: once
cdr3_length: 17
j_call: TRBJ2-7
d_call: .
v_call: TRBV7-2
cdr3_nt: TGTGCCAGCAGCTTAAGGTCCGGAGCTAGTACGGTCCACGAGCAGTACTTC
cdr3_aa: CASSLRSGASTVHEQYF

clone_size: .
cdr3_length: 13
j_call: TRBJ2-5
d_call: TRBD2
v_call: TRBV7-9
cdr3_nt: TGTGCCAGTGCTAGCGGGAGGGTTGAGACCCAGTACTTC
cdr3_aa: CASASGRVETQYF

clone_size: .
cdr3_length: 14
j_call: TRBJ1-2
d_call: TRBD1
v_call: TRBV6-5
cdr3_nt: TGTGCCAGCAGCCGCAGGGGGCGAGACTATGGCTACACCTTC
cdr3_aa: CASSRRGRDYGYTF

clone_size: .
cdr3_length: 14
j_call: TRBJ1-1
d_call: .
v_call: TRBV27
cdr3_nt: TGTGCCAGCAGTTTAAGCAGGGGAACTACTGAAGCTTTCTTT
cdr3_aa: CASSLSRGTTEAFF

clone_size: once
cdr3_length: 14
j_call: TRBJ2-5
d_call: .
v_call: TRBV18
cdr3_nt: TGTGCCAGCTCACCACCGGAGGCACCGGAGACCCAGTACTTC
cdr3_aa: CASSPPEAPETQYF

clone_size: few
cdr3_length: 15
j_call: TRBJ2-7
d_call: .
v_call: TRBV6-5
cdr3_nt: TGTGCCAGCAGTAGGAGTGGCGGGGCCTCCTACGAGCAGTACTTC
cdr3_aa: CASSRSGGASYEQYF

clone_size: .
cdr3_length: 15
j_call: TRBJ2-5
d_call: .
v_call: TRBV18
cdr3_nt: TGTGCCAGCTCACCACCGGGGGGGCTCCAAGAGACCCAGTACTTC
cdr3_aa: CASSPPGGLQETQYF

clone_size: .
cdr3_length: 14
j_call: TRBJ1-1
d_call: .
v_call: TRBV7-9
cdr3_nt: TGTGCCAGCAGCGCTGAGGGAGGGTCGACTGAAGCTTTCTTT
cdr3_aa: CASSAEGGSTEAFF

clone_size: .
cdr3_length: 13
j_call: TRBJ1-1
d_call: TRBD1
v_call: TRBV9
cdr3_nt: TGTGCCAGCAGCGGTTCCGGGACAGGTGAAGCTTTCTTT
cdr3_aa: CASSGSGTGEAFF

clone_size: .
cdr3_length: 13
j_call: TRBJ1-1
d_call: TRBD1
v_call: TRBV18
cdr3_nt: TGTGCCAGCGTGTGGGACAGGGACACTGAAGCTTTCTTT
cdr3_aa: CASVWDRDTEAFF

clone_size: .
cdr3_length: 16
j_call: TRBJ1-2
d_call: .
v_call: TRBV14
cdr3_nt: TGTGCCAGCAGCCAAGCGGGTCCCCAACTCGGCTATGGCTACACCTTC
cdr3_aa: CASSQAGPQLGYGYTF

clone_size: .
cdr3_length: 12
j_call: TRBJ2-1
d_call: .
v_call: TRBV19
cdr3_nt: TGTGCCAGTACAGGGCAGGGTCGTGAGCAGTTCTTC
cdr3_aa: CASTGQGREQFF

clone_size: .
cdr3_length: 12
j_call: TRBJ2-2
d_call: .
v_call: TRBV6-1
cdr3_nt: TGTGCCAGCAGGGACTACACCGGGGAGCTGTTTTTT
cdr3_aa: CASRDYTGELFF

clone_size: .
cdr3_length: 15
j_call: TRBJ1-2
d_call: .
v_call: TRBV30
cdr3_nt: TGTGCCTGGAGTGTAGGGCCCCAAGCGGCTACTGGCTACACCTTC
cdr3_aa: CAWSVGPQAATGYTF

clone_size: .
cdr3_length: 15
j_call: TRBJ2-7
d_call: TRBD2
v_call: TRBV28
cdr3_nt: TGTGCCAGCACCTTCGCCCGGGAGGGCCTCTACGAGCAGTACTTC
cdr3_aa: CASTFAREGLYEQYF

clone_size: .
cdr3_length: 14
j_call: TRBJ2-5
d_call: .
v_call: TRBV28
cdr3_nt: TGTGCCAGCAGGCGCCGGGACACCGTAGATACCCAGTACTTC
cdr3_aa: CASRRRDTVDTQYF

clone_size: .
cdr3_length: 15
j_call: TRBJ2-7
d_call: .
v_call: TRBV18
cdr3_nt: TGTGCCAGCTCACCCGGTGAGACAGAATCCTACGAGCAGTACTTC
cdr3_aa: CASSPGETESYEQYF

clone_size: .
cdr3_length: 12
j_call: TRBJ1-1
d_call: .
v_call: TRBV7-9
cdr3_nt: TGTGCCAGCAGCTTAGTCTCCTCTGAAGCTTTCTTT
cdr3_aa: CASSLVSSEAFF

clone_size: .
cdr3_length: 15
j_call: TRBJ2-1
d_call: TRBD2
v_call: TRBV11-2
cdr3_nt: TGTGCCAGCAGGCGCCCCGGGACTAGCGTCAATGAGCAGTTCTTC
cdr3_aa: CASRRPGTSVNEQFF

clone_size: .
cdr3_length: 16
j_call: TRBJ2-3
d_call: TRBD2
v_call: TRBV5-1
cdr3_nt: TGCGCCAGCAGCTTGGAAGGCGGGAGGGCCGCAGATACGCAGTATTTT
cdr3_aa: CASSLEGGRAADTQYF

clone_size: .
cdr3_length: 16
j_call: TRBJ2-7
d_call: TRBD1
v_call: TRBV6-5
cdr3_nt: TGTGCCAGCAGTTACTCATCCGGGACAGGAGCCTACGAGCAGTACTTC
cdr3_aa: CASSYSSGTGAYEQYF

clone_size: .
cdr3_length: 16
j_call: TRBJ1-4
d_call: .
v_call: TRBV6-6
cdr3_nt: TGTGCCAGCACCCTACCCAAGACAGGAACTAATGAAAAACTGTTTTTT
cdr3_aa: CASTLPKTGTNEKLFF

clone_size: .
cdr3_length: 14
j_call: TRBJ2-7
d_call: .
v_call: TRBV7-2
cdr3_nt: TGTGCCAGCAGCTTAGTCGGGAAGACCTACGAGCAGTACTTC
cdr3_aa: CASSLVGKTYEQYF

clone_size: .
cdr3_length: 17
j_call: TRBJ2-4
d_call: .
v_call: TRBV4-1
cdr3_nt: TGCGCCAGCAGCCAAGTGGGTCTACAGGGAACCAAAAACATTCAGTACTTC
cdr3_aa: CASSQVGLQGTKNIQYF

clone_size: .
cdr3_length: 18
j_call: TRBJ2-1
d_call: TRBD1
v_call: TRBV15
cdr3_nt: TGTGCCACCAGCAACTCGGAATGGGGGACAGGGGAGATGAGTGAGCAGTTCTTC
cdr3_aa: CATSNSEWGTGEMSEQFF

clone_size: .
cdr3_length: 13
j_call: TRBJ2-1
d_call: .
v_call: TRBV29-1
cdr3_nt: TGCAGCGTTGCAGCGGAAGTCCACAATGAGCAGTTCTTC
cdr3_aa: CSVAAEVHNEQFF

clone_size: .
cdr3_length: 15
j_call: TRBJ2-7
d_call: TRBD2
v_call: TRBV27
cdr3_nt: TGTGCCAGCACCCCGCTAGCGGAGGTGGGCTACGAGCAGTACTTC
cdr3_aa: CASTPLAEVGYEQYF